These 9 T cell receptor beta chains originate from one sample sequenced in a study of cytomegalovirus exposure and HLA in healthy donors (dated by TCRdb to the late 2010s). The protocol used for the library was the immunoSEQ multiplex PCR assay. TCRdb took this table from immuneACCESS and kept in-frame rearrangements with V and J called. Such tables lack part of the clones; where checked against another copy, unresolved V genes explain under half of the gap, and the rest is unexplained. The sample table shows roughly 350,000 clones, and roughly 89% are seen once. The top ten hold 0.84% of the sample. The sample comprised PBMCs. The receptors shown here come from a woman aged 18-30 years in good health and CMV-seronegative.

This clone was detected a few times. V and J are TRBV9 and TRBJ2-7; 11 positions match TRBD1. The CDR3 has 14 residues. CDR1 and CDR2 (germline): SGDLS, YYNGEE. V was clipped by 3 bases and J by 4 bases; unmatched bases: 3. The CDR3 loop reads CASSAGTGGYEQYF. The CDR3 region has the DNA TGTGCCAGCAGCGCCGGGACAGGGGGATACGAGCAGTACTTC.

This clone showed up just once. The rearrangement joins TRBV18 to TRBJ2-7; 12 bases are shared with TRBD2. This CDR3 is built from 15 residues. V shed 2 bases, J shed 7 bases, and the junction held 6 bases outside the gene matches. CDR1 is KGHSH and CDR2 is LQKENI in the germline V gene. The CDR3 loop reads CASSPTLAGGEEQYF. The CDR3 DNA reads TGTGCCAGCTCACCAACCCTAGCGGGAGGGGAAGAGCAGTACTTC. Based on the CDR3 plus reference TRBV18 and TRBJ2-7, the full variable domain is NAGVMQNPRHLVRRRGQEARLRCSPMKGHSHVYWYRQLPEEGLKFMVYLQKENIIDESGMPKERFSAEFPKEGPSILRIQQVVRGDSAAYFCASSPTLAGGEEQYFGPGTRLTVT.

The CDR3 loop is CASSLPSVHEQYF. CDR3 DNA: TGTGCCAGCAGCTTACCGTCAGTCCACGAGCAGTACTTC. The genes are TRBV7-2 and TRBJ2-7, with D unresolved. The ends were cut back, 2 bases at V and 5 bases at J, with 10 bases in the middle. Germline values: CDR1 SGHTA, CDR2 FQGNSA. The CDR3 is made up of 13 amino acids.

This clone was observed a handful of times. This chain joins TRBV25-1 and TRBJ1-2; D is perhaps TRBD1 (6 bases). The V end was cut by 10 bases, the J end by 4 bases, with 13 bases between. This CDR3 contains 12 residues. The germline gives CDR1 MGHDK, CDR2 SYGVNS. Written as DNA, the CDR3 is TGTGCCACCTATGGGGGCATCTATGGCTACACCTTC. It translates to CATYGGIYGYTF.

The V call is TRBV19, the J call TRBJ2-1; the D gene is possibly TRBD1 (5 bases). Germline V gene sequence: CDR1 LNHDA, CDR2 SQIVND (reference sequence). The CDR3 is made up of 12 amino acids. V dropped 5 bases and J dropped 7 bases, with 9 bases sitting between them. The CDR3 DNA reads TGTGCCAGTAGTCACAGGTATAATGAGCAGTTCTTC. It codes for CASSHRYNEQFF.

The chain is built from TRBV10-3 and TRBJ1-4; perhaps TRBD1 as D (5 bases). Germline CDR1 and CDR2: ENHRY and SYGVKD. The CDR3 covers 16 residues. Trimming took off 3 bases at V and 0 bases at J, with 11 bases between the two ends. The CDR3 loop reads CAISDNRIATNEKLFF. CDR3 nucleotide sequence: TGTGCCATCAGTGACAACAGGATTGCAACTAATGAAAAACTGTTTTTT.

The chain recombines TRBV28 with TRBJ2-7; 10 nucleotides match TRBD2. CDR1 and CDR2 (germline): MDHEN, SYDVKM. The V gene end was trimmed by 10 bases and the J gene end by 1 base; junction bases not matched to a gene: 7. The length of the CDR3 is 14 residues. For the CDR3, the DNA is TGTGCCATCGAAGCGGGAGGGACTTCCTACGAGCAGTACTTC. Its translation is CAIEAGGTSYEQYF.

This chain uses TRBV29-1 with TRBJ2-2, with 7 bases identical to TRBD2. The length of the CDR3 is 14 residues. The V gene's germline CDR1 is SQVTM and CDR2 ANQGSEA. Trimming at V came to 6 bases and at J to 4 bases, leaving 8 bases not matched to a gene. CDR3 residues: CSVPTSPGTGELFF. In nucleotides, the CDR3 is TGCAGCGTCCCGACTAGCCCGGGCACCGGGGAGCTGTTTTTT.

V gene TRBV5-6 combines with J gene TRBJ2-7; 9 nucleotides align to TRBD1. The CDR3 covers 16 residues. Germline loops: CDR1 SGHDT, CDR2 YYEEEE. After removal of 4 bases from V and 4 bases from J, the junction contained 12 bases not matched to a gene. The CDR3, as DNA: TGTGCCAGCAGCACTTACCCGGTACAGGGGGCTTACGAGCAGTACTTC. It specifies CASSTYPVQGAYEQYF.